The clone carrying this T cell receptor (beta chain) was counted once. The target antigen is unknown. The data derive from a study of T cell responses to AZD1222 COVID-19 vaccine. Clones were sequenced by immunoSEQ multiplex PCR, and TCRdb holds only the in-frame ones, with some missing. Of 95,000 to 150,000 clones in the sample, roughly 90% were seen once. Findings and caveats of the study: Donors were largely white British and mainly female; clonal diversity was possibly underestimated. The CD4 TCRs associated with vaccination extended across spike and predominated at 160-218 and 743-854. Elevations in Spike-specific TCR breadth and depth followed administration of two AZD1222 doses. Close to half of all spike-specific TCRs reportedly target regions of the variants that are unmutated.

The CDR3 consists of 18 residues. This chain joins TRBV12-2 and TRBJ2-1; TRBD2, the table's D call, lacks a check against the DNA. TRBV12-2 represents a pseudogene. This TCR was recovered from an adult in good health. The material was peripheral blood, obtained on day 0 of MenACWY control vaccination. CDR3 bases: TGTGCAAGTCGCTTAGCGCCTAGCTTTCCCGGCTCCTACAATGAGCAGTTCTTC. Translated, it gives CASRLAPSFPGSYNEQFF.